The 29 T cell receptor beta chains below were found in one sample sequenced in a study of blood T cell repertoires in COVID-19. Clones were sequenced by immunoSEQ multiplex PCR, and TCRdb holds only the in-frame ones, with some missing. The sample shows 140,000 or so clones, around 87% of them seen only once. Source material: peripheral blood. These TCRs come from a human donor in a cohort sampled during active COVID-19.

J is TRBJ1-6 and V is TRBV24-1; 7 bases agree with TRBD1. CDR3 size: 16 residues. CDR1 is KGHDR, CDR2 SFDVKD, per germline. V shed 1 base, J shed 6 bases, and the junction held 5 bases outside the gene matches. CDR3 in DNA: TGTGCCACCAGTGATTTTACAGGGGTTTCTAATTCACCCCTCCACTTT. This translates into CATSDFTGVSNSPLHF.

In DNA, the CDR3 is TGTGCCAGCAGCGAGGGAGAGACGGGGGAGCTGTTTTTT. Encoded protein: CASSEGETGELFF. V is TRBV9 and J is TRBJ2-2, with D tentatively TRBD2 (5 bases). Looked up from germline, CDR1 is SGDLS and CDR2 is YYNGEE. Between the trimmed V and J ends, which lost 3 bases and 8 bases, there was a span of 11 bases. The CDR3 contains 13 residues.

The chain carries TRBV20-1 and TRBJ1-5; D remains unclear. The CDR3 is made up of 9 amino acids. Trimming left V 4 bases short and J 8 bases short, with 3 bases between. Per the germline V gene, CDR1 is DFQATT and CDR2 is SNEGSKA (reference sequence). CDR3 protein: CSATEPQHF. The DNA of the CDR3 is TGCAGTGCTACGGAGCCCCAGCATTTT.

The V gene is TRBV27, the J gene TRBJ2-3; D not certain. The germline V gene has CDR1 MNHEY and CDR2 SMNVEV (reference sequence). The CDR3 loop spans 18 amino acids. V was shortened by 5 bases and J by 1 base, with 22 bases between the two germline ends. The CDR3 DNA follows: TGTGCCAGCAGTCCCGCGGCTCCGTTCCTGGGTGGCACAGATACGCAGTATTTT. It is translated as CASSPAAPFLGGTDTQYF.

The V call is TRBV19, the J call TRBJ2-4, with a tentative D call TRBD1 (6 bases). Germline CDR1 is LNHDA and CDR2 is SQIVND (reference sequence). The CDR3 covers 16 residues. V lost 5 bases and J 4 bases, leaving 18 bases between the germline ends. CDR3 nucleotides: TGTGCCAGTAGTGTGGGTTATGGGGACATTAAAAACATTCAGTACTTC. The encoded protein is CASSVGYGDIKNIQYF.

This clone showed up just once. The chain recombines TRBV19 with TRBJ2-3; 14 bases line up with TRBD2. The germline CDR1 and CDR2 sequences are LNHDA and SQIVND (reference sequence). The CDR3 runs 20 residues. The V and J ends lost 0 bases and 1 base, in that order; junction bases with no gene match: 9. CDR3 sequence reads: CASSIDPTSGGAMGTDTQYF. Here the CDR3 DNA reads TGTGCCAGTAGTATAGATCCGACTAGCGGGGGGGCCATGGGCACAGATACGCAGTATTTT.

Only one count was recorded for this clone. The chain recombines TRBV7-3 with TRBJ1-2, with D possibly matching TRBD1 (6 bases). The CDR3 has 15 amino acids. Trimming pared 5 bases from V and 8 bases from J, leaving 21 bases between. Germline V lookup: CDR1 SGHTA, CDR2 FQGTGA. The CDR3 reads CASSPQRGTALGYTF. The CDR3 DNA reads as TGTGCCAGCAGCCCCCAAAGGGGGACCGCTCTAGGCTACACCTTC.

The chain is built from TRBV11-3 and TRBJ2-1; TRBD1 matches at 9 bases. This CDR3 is 15 amino acids long. Germline loops: CDR1 SGHNT, CDR2 YENEEA. The V and J ends lost 0 bases and 3 bases, in that order; junction bases with no gene match: 0. The DNA of the CDR3 is TGTGCCAGCAGCTTAGAGGGACAGGGCTACAATGAGCAGTTCTTC. This translates into CASSLEGQGYNEQFF.

The chain combines TRBV24-1 with TRBJ1-4, with 7 bases identical to TRBD1. The CDR3 spans 16 residues. Germline CDR1 KGHDR, CDR2 SFDVKD. The V and J ends lost 4 bases and 7 bases, in that order; junction bases with no gene match: 11. The CDR3 reads CATSDGAGGRFEKLFF. The CDR3 DNA reads TGTGCCACCAGTGACGGGGCAGGGGGACGTTTTGAAAAACTGTTTTTT.

The chain carries TRBV19 and TRBJ1-2; maybe TRBD1 (6 bases). Germline CDR1 is LNHDA and CDR2 is SQIVND (reference sequence). The length of the CDR3 is 14 residues. Trimming shortened V by 7 bases and J by 2 bases, and 14 bases separated the two germline ends. The CDR3 sequence is CASKVGTRNYGYTF. CDR3 DNA: TGTGCCAGTAAGGTCGGGACAAGGAACTATGGCTACACCTTC.

The rearrangement joins TRBV28 to TRBJ2-5; TRBD2 is a possible D gene (5 bases). The CDR3 covers 13 residues. V was trimmed by 3 bases and J by 3 bases, leaving 8 bases between them. From germline, CDR1 is MDHEN and CDR2 SYDVKM. The CDR3 loop reads CASSFGGKETQYF. The CDR3 region has the DNA TGTGCCAGCAGTTTTGGAGGAAAAGAGACCCAGTACTTC.

V is TRBV3-1 (or the pseudogene TRBV3-2) and J is TRBJ2-5; 8 bases agree with TRBD1. The CDR3 extends over 17 amino acids. CDR1 is LGHDT, CDR2 YNNKEL, per germline (reference sequence). Trimming removed 1 base from V and 1 base from J; junction bases left unmatched: 8. In nucleotides, the CDR3 is TGTGCCAGCAGCCAAGGCCTGACAGGGGACTTCCAAGAGACCCAGTACTTC. Translating it yields CASSQGLTGDFQETQYF.

The V gene is TRBV5-4, the J gene TRBJ1-3, with TRBD1 identical over 10 bases. With 0 bases clipped from V and 4 bases from J, the junction kept 1 base outside the gene matches. The CDR3 is 15 residues long. Germline values: CDR1 SGHNT, CDR2 YYREEE (reference sequence). CDR3 sequence: CASSLGQGAGNTIYF. The CDR3 DNA is TGTGCCAGCAGCTTGGGACAGGGGGCAGGAAACACCATATATTTT.

This clone was observed once. The chain uses TRBV5-8 and TRBJ2-1; 11 nucleotides align to TRBD2. In germline, CDR1 is SGHTS, CDR2 YDEGEE. The length of the CDR3 is 14 residues. Trimming at V came to 3 bases and at J to 8 bases, leaving 4 bases not matched to a gene. Written as DNA, the CDR3 is TGTGCCAGCAGCTCACTAGCGGGAGTTTATGAGCAGTTCTTC. This codes for CASSSLAGVYEQFF.

Of note for this clone: One end of the junction varies from germline; a read error may be responsible. In nucleotides, the CDR3 is TGCGCCAGCAACTTGGAAGGCGGCTACACTGAAGCTTTCTTT. Amino acid sequence: CASNLEGGYTEAFF. This chain uses TRBV5-1 with TRBJ1-1; D is unclear. The CDR3 is 14 amino acids. Per germline, CDR1 SGHRS and CDR2 YFSETQ.

The chain links TRBV24-1 to TRBJ2-5, with 8 bases fitting TRBD1. CDR3 size: 15 residues. With V trimmed by 6 bases and J by 2 bases, 7 bases remained unmatched. Germline V lookup: CDR1 KGHDR, CDR2 SFDVKD. The CDR3 DNA is TGTGCCACCAGTCCGACAGGGGAATTACAAGAGACCCAGTACTTC. This sequence encodes CATSPTGELQETQYF.

The J gene is TRBJ2-1, the V gene TRBV6-1, with D perhaps matching TRBD1 (6 bases). Trimming removed 2 bases at V and 9 bases at J, with 11 bases between. Germline V CDR1 and CDR2: MNHNS, SASEGT. The CDR3 is made up of 13 amino acids. The CDR3, as DNA: TGTGCCAGCAGTGAAACGATAGGGGGTGAGCAGTTCTTC. This gives the protein CASSETIGGEQFF.

This clone was found once. The rearrangement uses TRBV30 and TRBJ2-4, with D possibly TRBD2 on 7 matching bases. Germline V CDR1 and CDR2: GTSNPN, SVGIG (reference sequence). Trimming pared 0 bases from V and 9 bases from J, leaving 12 bases between. There are 13 residues in the CDR3. DNA for the CDR3: TGTGCCTGGAGTGTAGGGGGGAGGGCCATTCAGTACTTC. It translates to CAWSVGGRAIQYF.

The CDR3: CASSLERIAGGTDTQYF. The CDR3 DNA follows: TGTGCCAGCAGCTTAGAAAGAATAGCGGGAGGGACAGATACGCAGTATTTT. The chain is built from TRBV7-2 and TRBJ2-3; 11 nucleotides line up with TRBD2. V dropped 1 base and J dropped 3; count of bases not matched to a gene: 6. Germline CDR1 is SGHTA and CDR2 is FQGNSA. This CDR3 has 17 residues. The full variable domain, rest sourced from reference TRBV7-2 and TRBJ2-3, is GAGVSQSPSNKVTEKGKDVELRCDPISGHTALYWYRQSLGQGLEFLIYFQGNSAPDKSGLPSDRFSAERTGGSVSTLTIQRTQQEDSAVYLCASSLERIAGGTDTQYFGPGTRLTVL.

The J gene is TRBJ1-4, the V gene TRBV10-3; possibly TRBD1 for D (6 bases). This CDR3 is built from 13 residues. The V gene's germline CDR1 is ENHRY and CDR2 SYGVKD. Trimming stripped 3 bases from V and 8 bases from J, with 10 bases between. The CDR3 coding sequence is TGTGCCATCAGTGAAACAGGGTACGAAAAACTGTTTTTT. This encodes CAISETGYEKLFF.

The chain carries TRBV2 and TRBJ1-3; TRBD1 is a possible D gene (5 bases). Germline lookup yields CDR1 SNHLY and CDR2 FYNNEI. Trimming pared 5 bases from V and 1 base from J, leaving 6 bases between. This CDR3 contains 13 residues. The CDR3 coding sequence is TGTGCCAGCAGTTCAGGGTCTGGAAACACCATATATTTT. Residues: CASSSGSGNTIYF.

This chain connects TRBV30 to TRBJ2-7; TRBD1 matches at 10 bases. Trimming took 4 bases from V and 2 from J; bases not matched to a gene: 5. Per the germline V gene, CDR1 is GTSNPN and CDR2 is SVGIG (reference sequence). The CDR3 has 14 amino acids. CDR3 region: CAWTGTGVPYEQYF. The DNA for the CDR3 is TGTGCCTGGACGGGGACAGGGGTACCCTACGAGCAGTACTTC.

The chain employs TRBV30 and TRBJ2-6; TRBD1 agrees at 7 bases. Germline values: CDR1 GTSNPN, CDR2 SVGIG (reference sequence). CDR3 length equals 15 residues. V lost 5 bases, J lost 0 bases, and 4 bases stayed unmatched. CDR3 coding DNA: TGTGCCTGGTCGTACAGGGGCTCTGGGGCCAACGTCCTGACTTTC. Translation gives CAWSYRGSGANVLTF.

The chain couples TRBV25-1 to TRBJ2-2; 8 bases match TRBD2. CDR1 is MGHDK, CDR2 SYGVNS, per germline. The V segment lost 3 bases and the J segment 3 bases; nucleotides outside the gene matches: 0. This CDR3 comprises 14 residues. The CDR3 DNA reads as TGTGCCAGCAGTGACGGGAGGGACACCGGGGAGCTGTTTTTT. As protein: CASSDGRDTGELFF. Full variable domain (outside the CDR3, taken from reference TRBV25-1 and TRBJ2-2): EADIYQTPRYLVIGTGKKITLECSQTMGHDKMYWYQQDPGMELHLIHYSYGVNSTEKGDLSSESTVSRIRTEHFPLTLESARPSHTSQYLCASSDGRDTGELFFGEGSRLTVL.

V gene TRBV28 combines with J gene TRBJ1-1; the D is unclear. Trimming removed 5 bases from V and 6 bases from J, with 16 bases in between. The CDR3 totals 14 residues. From germline, CDR1 is MDHEN and CDR2 SYDVKM. CDR3 bases: TGTGCCAGCAGTCGATCAGGACTTGGCGCTGAAGCTTTCTTT. This encodes CASSRSGLGAEAFF.

This clone has only one observation. The gene calls are TRBV30 and TRBJ1-3, with TRBD1 matching 9 bases. J was trimmed by 4 bases and V by 5 bases; bases with no gene match: 6. CDR3 length: 14 residues. CDR1 and CDR2 from the germline V gene are GTSNPN and SVGIG (reference sequence). Here the CDR3 reads CAWDRDRVGNTIYF. Here the CDR3 DNA reads TGTGCCTGGGACCGGGACAGGGTAGGAAACACCATATATTTT.

This chain joins TRBV7-9 and TRBJ2-1, with D tentatively TRBD1 (8 bases). CDR3 length: 16 residues. V was cut by 5 bases and J by 3 bases, with 17 bases left in between. Germline values: CDR1 SEHNR, CDR2 FQNEAQ (reference sequence). The CDR3 DNA reads TGTGCCAGCAGCCCTACAGGGGGGACTAACTACAATGAGCAGTTCTTC. As protein: CASSPTGGTNYNEQFF.

V and J are TRBV2 and TRBJ1-4; D is possibly TRBD1 (5 bases). The V and J ends lost 6 bases and 0 bases respectively, with 11 bases between them. The CDR3 covers 15 residues. The germline CDR1 and CDR2 sequences are SNHLY and FYNNEI. CDR3 DNA sequence: TGTGCCAGCAGAGATTACAGGACAACTAATGAAAAACTGTTTTTT. This gives the protein CASRDYRTTNEKLFF.

The genes are TRBV7-6 and TRBJ1-4, with 9 positions matching TRBD1. Germline CDR1 is SGHVS and CDR2 is FNYEAQ. The CDR3 loop spans 16 amino acids. Germline trimming cut 4 bases from V and 2 bases from J; bases unmatched to any gene: 5. In nucleotides, the CDR3 is TGTGCCAGCAGCTGGCTCGGACAGGGGACTAATGAAAAACTGTTTTTT. Protein product: CASSWLGQGTNEKLFF.